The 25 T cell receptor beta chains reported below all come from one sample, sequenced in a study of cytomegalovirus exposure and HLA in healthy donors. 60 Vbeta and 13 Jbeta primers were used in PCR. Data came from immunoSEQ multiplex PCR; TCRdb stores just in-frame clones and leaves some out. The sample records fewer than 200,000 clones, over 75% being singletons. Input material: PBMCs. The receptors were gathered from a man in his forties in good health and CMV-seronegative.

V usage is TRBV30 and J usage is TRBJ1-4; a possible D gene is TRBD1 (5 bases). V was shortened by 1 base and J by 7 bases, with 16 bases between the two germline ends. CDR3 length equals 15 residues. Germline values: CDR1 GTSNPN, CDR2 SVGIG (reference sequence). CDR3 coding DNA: TGTGCCTGGAGTGGCAGGGCAGGGCAATCTGAAAAACTGTTTTTT. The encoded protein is CAWSGRAGQSEKLFF.

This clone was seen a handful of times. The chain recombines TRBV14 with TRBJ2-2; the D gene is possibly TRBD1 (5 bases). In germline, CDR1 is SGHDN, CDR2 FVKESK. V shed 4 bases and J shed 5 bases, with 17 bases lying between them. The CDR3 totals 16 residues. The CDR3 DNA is TGTGCCAGCAGCCCGAGACCAGGGCTCCAGACCGGGGAGCTGTTTTTT. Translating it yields CASSPRPGLQTGELFF.

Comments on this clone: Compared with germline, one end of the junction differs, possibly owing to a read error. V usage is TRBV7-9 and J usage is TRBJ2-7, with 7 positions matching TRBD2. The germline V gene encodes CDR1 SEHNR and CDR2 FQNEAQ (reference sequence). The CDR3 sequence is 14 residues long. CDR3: CSSSTLGLAYEQYF. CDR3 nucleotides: TGTTCCAGCAGCACCCTCGGACTAGCCTACGAGCAGTACTTC.

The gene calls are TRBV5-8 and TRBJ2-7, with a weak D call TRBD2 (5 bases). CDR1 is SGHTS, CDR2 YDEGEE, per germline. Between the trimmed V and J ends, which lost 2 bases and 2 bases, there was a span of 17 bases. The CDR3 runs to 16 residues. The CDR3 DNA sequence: TGTGCCAGCAGCTTAGGCCGAGGGCGCGGTACCTACGAGCAGTACTTC. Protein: CASSLGRGRGTYEQYF.

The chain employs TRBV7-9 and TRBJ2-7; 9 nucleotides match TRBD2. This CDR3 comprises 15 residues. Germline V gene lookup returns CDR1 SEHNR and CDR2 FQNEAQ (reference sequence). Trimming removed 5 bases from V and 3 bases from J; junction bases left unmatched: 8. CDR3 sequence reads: CASSPGLARNYEQYF. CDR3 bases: TGTGCCAGCAGCCCGGGACTAGCACGAAACTACGAGCAGTACTTC.

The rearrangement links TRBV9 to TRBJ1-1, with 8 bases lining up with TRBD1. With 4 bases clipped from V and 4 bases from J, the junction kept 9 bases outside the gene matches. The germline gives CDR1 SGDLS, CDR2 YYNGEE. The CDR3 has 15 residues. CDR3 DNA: TGTGCCAGCAGCCCTCCAGGGGGCGCGGGCACTGAAGCTTTCTTT. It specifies CASSPPGGAGTEAFF.

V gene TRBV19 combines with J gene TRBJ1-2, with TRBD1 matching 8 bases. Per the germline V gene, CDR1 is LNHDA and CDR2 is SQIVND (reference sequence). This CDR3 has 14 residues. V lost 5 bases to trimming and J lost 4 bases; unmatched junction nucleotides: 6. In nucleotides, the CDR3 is TGTGCCAGTAGTTCCGACAGGGGAGGCTATGGCTACACCTTC. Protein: CASSSDRGGYGYTF.

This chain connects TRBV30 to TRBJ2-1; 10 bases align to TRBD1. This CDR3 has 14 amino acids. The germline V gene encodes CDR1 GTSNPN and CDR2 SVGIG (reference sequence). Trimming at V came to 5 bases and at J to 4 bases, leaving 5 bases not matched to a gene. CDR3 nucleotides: TGTGCCTGGGTGGGACAGGGGACTTACAATGAGCAGTTCTTC. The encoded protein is CAWVGQGTYNEQFF.

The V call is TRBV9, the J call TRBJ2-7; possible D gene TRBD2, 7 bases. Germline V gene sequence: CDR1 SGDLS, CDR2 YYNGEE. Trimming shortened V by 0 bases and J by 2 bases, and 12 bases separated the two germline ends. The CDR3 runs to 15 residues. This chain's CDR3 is CASSVVGGGPYEQYF. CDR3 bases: TGTGCCAGCAGCGTAGTGGGGGGGGGCCCCTACGAGCAGTACTTC.

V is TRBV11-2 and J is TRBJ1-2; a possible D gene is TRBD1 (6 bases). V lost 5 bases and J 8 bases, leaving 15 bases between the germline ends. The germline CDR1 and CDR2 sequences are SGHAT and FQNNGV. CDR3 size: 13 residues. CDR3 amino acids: CASSPNGQYGYTF. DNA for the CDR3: TGTGCCAGCAGCCCCAACGGACAGTACGGCTACACCTTC.

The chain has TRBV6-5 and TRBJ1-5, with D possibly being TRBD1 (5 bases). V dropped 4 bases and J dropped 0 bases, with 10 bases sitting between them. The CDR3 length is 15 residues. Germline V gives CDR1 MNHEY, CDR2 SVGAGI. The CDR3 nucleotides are TGTGCCAGCAGTTTGGACAATTATAGCAATCAGCCCCAGCATTTT. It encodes CASSLDNYSNQPQHF.

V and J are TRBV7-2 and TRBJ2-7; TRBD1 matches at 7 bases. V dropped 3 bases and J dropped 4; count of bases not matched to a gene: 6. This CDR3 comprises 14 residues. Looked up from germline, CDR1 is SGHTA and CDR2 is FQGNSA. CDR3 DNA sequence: TGTGCCAGCAGCTTGGTTCGACAGGGTTACGAGCAGTACTTC. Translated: CASSLVRQGYEQYF. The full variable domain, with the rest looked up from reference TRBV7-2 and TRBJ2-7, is GAGVSQSPSNKVTEKGKDVELRCDPISGHTALYWYRQSLGQGLEFLIYFQGNSAPDKSGLPSDRFSAERTGGSVSTLTIQRTQQEDSAVYLCASSLVRQGYEQYFGPGTRLTVT.

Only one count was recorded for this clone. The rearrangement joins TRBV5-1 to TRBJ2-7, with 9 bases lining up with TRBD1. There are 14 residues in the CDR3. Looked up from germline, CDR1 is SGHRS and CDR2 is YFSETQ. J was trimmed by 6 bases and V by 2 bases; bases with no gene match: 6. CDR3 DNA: TGCGCCAGCAGCTTTTGGACAGGGGCTCTCGAGCAGTACTTC. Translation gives CASSFWTGALEQYF.

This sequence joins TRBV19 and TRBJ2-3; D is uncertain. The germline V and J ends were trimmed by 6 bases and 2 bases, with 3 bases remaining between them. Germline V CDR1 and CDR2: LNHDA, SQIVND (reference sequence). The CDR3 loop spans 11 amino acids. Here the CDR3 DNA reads TGTGCCAGTAGCCTCACAGATACGCAGTATTTT. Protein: CASSLTDTQYF.

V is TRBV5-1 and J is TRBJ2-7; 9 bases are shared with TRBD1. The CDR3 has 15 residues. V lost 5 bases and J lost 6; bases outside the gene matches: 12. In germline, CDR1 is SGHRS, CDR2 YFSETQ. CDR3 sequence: CASRNGTGRKGEQYF. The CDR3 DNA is TGCGCCAGCAGAAACGGGACAGGGCGTAAAGGCGAGCAGTACTTC.

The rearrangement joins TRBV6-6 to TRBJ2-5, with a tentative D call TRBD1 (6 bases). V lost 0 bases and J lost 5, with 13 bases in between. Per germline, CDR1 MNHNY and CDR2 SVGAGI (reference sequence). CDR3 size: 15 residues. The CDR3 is CASSYSRDKKETQYF. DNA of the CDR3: TGTGCCAGCAGTTACTCACGGGACAAGAAGGAGACCCAGTACTTC.

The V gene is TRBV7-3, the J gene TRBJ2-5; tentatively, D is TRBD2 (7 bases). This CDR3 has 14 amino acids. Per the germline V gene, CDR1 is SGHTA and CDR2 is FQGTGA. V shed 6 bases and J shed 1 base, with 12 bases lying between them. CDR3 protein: CASSVGGPQETQYF. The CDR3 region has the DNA TGTGCCAGCAGTGTGGGGGGGCCCCAAGAGACCCAGTACTTC.

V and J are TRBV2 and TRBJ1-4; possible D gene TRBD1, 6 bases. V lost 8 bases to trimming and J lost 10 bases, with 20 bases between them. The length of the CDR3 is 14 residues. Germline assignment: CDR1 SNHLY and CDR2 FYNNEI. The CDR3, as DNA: TGTGCCAGCGAGACAGGAGCCTCGGGGGGAAAACTGTTTTTT. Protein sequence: CASETGASGGKLFF.

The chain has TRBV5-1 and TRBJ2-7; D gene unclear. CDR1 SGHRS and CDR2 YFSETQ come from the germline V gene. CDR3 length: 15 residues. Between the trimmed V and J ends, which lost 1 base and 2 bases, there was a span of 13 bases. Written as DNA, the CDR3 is TGCGCCAGCAGCTTGCATCTTAGCAGAGCCTACGAGCAGTACTTC. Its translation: CASSLHLSRAYEQYF.

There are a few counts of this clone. The CDR3 DNA sequence: TGTGCCAGCAGTGAAATGGAGGAGGCCGGGGAGCTGTTTTTT. The encoded protein is CASSEMEEAGELFF. This chain joins TRBV6-1 and TRBJ2-2; D may be TRBD2 (5 bases). Germline V CDR1 and CDR2: MNHNS, SASEGT. V was shortened by 2 bases and J by 6 bases, with 10 bases between the two germline ends. There are 14 residues in the CDR3.

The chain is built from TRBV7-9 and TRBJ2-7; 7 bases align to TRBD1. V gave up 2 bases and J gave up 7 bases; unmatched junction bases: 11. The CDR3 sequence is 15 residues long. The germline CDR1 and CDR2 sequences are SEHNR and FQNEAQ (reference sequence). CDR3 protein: CASSLSGQARGEQYF. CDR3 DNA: TGTGCCAGCAGCTTATCGGGCCAGGCCAGGGGGGAGCAGTACTTC.

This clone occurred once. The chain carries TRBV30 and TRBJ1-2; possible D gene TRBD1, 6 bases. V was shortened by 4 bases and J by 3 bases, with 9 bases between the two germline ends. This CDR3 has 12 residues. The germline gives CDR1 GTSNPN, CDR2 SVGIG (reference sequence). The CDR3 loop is CAWNRDYYGYTF. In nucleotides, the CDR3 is TGTGCCTGGAACAGGGATTACTATGGCTACACCTTC.

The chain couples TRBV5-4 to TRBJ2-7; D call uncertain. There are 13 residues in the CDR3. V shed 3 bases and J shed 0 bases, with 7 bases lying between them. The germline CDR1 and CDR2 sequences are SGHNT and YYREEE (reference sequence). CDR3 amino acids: CASSSGSSYEQYF. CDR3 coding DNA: TGTGCCAGCAGCTCGGGTAGCTCCTACGAGCAGTACTTC.

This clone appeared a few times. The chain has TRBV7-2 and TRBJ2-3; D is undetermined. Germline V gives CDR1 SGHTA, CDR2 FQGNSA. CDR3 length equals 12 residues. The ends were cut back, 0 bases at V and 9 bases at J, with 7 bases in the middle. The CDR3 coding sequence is TGTGCCAGCAGCTTAGCCCGAGAAACGCAGTATTTT. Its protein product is CASSLARETQYF.

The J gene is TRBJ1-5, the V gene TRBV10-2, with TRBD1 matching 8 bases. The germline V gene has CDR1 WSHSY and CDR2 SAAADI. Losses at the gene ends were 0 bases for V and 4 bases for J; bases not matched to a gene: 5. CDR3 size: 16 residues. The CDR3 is CASSESARGRNQPQHF. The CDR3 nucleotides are TGCGCCAGCAGTGAGTCGGCCAGGGGGCGAAATCAGCCCCAGCATTTT.